The clone carrying this TCR beta chain was detected only a few times. Data came from immunoSEQ multiplex PCR; TCRdb stores just in-frame clones and leaves some out. Of a few hundred thousand clones in the sample, more than 75% were seen once. V was trimmed by 2 bases and J by 2 bases, leaving 13 bases between them. CDR3 length: 16 residues. Germline V CDR1 and CDR2: MNHEY, SVGEGT. The data are from a study of blood T cell repertoires in COVID-19. Study details: From the United States, Italy and Spain came samples of acute and convalescent COVID-19.

Donors in Cohort 3 who had recovered were those with two negative PCRs, healthcare professional clearance, or resolution of their symptoms. This clonotype originated in a woman aged 25-40 years who had recovered from COVID-19. Source material: PBMCs or T cells enriched from blood (not recorded which). J is TRBJ2-1 and V is TRBV6-2 or TRBV6-3, with D perhaps TRBD1 (6 bases). The CDR3 loop is CASSYPPGHPYNEQFF. The CDR3 DNA reads TGTGCCAGCAGTTACCCTCCGGGACACCCCTACAATGAGCAGTTCTTC.